This is a list of T cell receptor beta chains from one sample in a study of T cell repertoires in aging, cancer and after chemotherapy. TCRdb re-derived calls from the multiplex PCR reads in MiXCR, one entry per CDR3 protein. The data show fewer than 4,500 distinct CDR3 sequences, roughly 29% seen once. The sequenced material came from blood. The source of these receptors is a human donor with a solid tumor. Both conserved end residues are part of each CDR3. A D gene is named only where the DNA matches it firmly. The size of a clone is reported for some rows only, either as once, few or many, or as a class for expanded clones.

NA	TRBV6-5	TRBJ2-2	TRBD1	CASSEFGQGARTGELFF	TGTGCCAGCAGTGAGTTCGGACAGGGGGCGCGAACCGGGGAGCTGTTTTTT
NA	TRBV27	TRBJ2-7	TRBD1	CASRILGQGSSYEQYF	TGTGCCAGCAGGATATTAGGACAGGGAAGCTCCTACGAGCAGTACTTC
NA	TRBV27	TRBJ2-1	NA	CASSLYGGLAQYNEQFF	TGTGCCAGCAGTTTATACGGTGGTCTAGCGCAGTACAATGAGCAGTTCTTC
medium-sized	TRBV30	TRBJ2-3	TRBD2	CAWSVLASGYTDTQYF	TGTGCCTGGAGTGTACTAGCTAGCGGGTACACAGATACGCAGTATTTT
few	TRBV5-6	TRBJ1-5	TRBD1	CASSSDRTNQPQHF	TGTGCCAGCAGCTCGGACAGGACTAATCAGCCCCAGCATTTT
NA	TRBV7-9	TRBJ1-3	NA	CASSPPRMEGFSGNTIYF	TGTGCCAGCAGCCCCCCAAGGATGGAAGGATTCTCTGGAAACACCATATATTTT
NA	TRBV27	TRBJ1-1	NA	CASSLRVPGSPKAFF	TGTGCCAGCAGTTTACGCGTACCGGGATCGCCTAAAGCTTTCTTT
medium-sized	TRBV29-1	TRBJ2-3	NA	CSVFEDTQYF	TGCAGCGTATTTGAAGATACGCAGTATTTT
large	TRBV29-1	TRBJ2-3	NA	CSVVPSTTSTDTQYF	TGCAGCGTTGTCCCAAGCACGACTAGCACAGATACGCAGTATTTT
once	TRBV6-5	TRBJ1-1	TRBD1	CASSLAGGEGTEAFF	TGTGCCAGCAGTTTGGCAGGGGGGGAGGGCACTGAAGCTTTCTTT
NA	TRBV28	TRBJ2-2	TRBD1	CASSATVGQGFAGELFF	TGTGCCAGCAGTGCTACAGTGGGACAGGGATTCGCCGGGGAGCTGTTTTTT
NA	TRBV24-1	TRBJ2-2	NA	CATSGGNTGELFF	TGTGCCACCAGTGGCGGTAACACCGGGGAGCTGTTTTTT
NA	TRBV6-1	TRBJ1-1	NA	CASRRSEGAVFF	TGTGCCAGCAGAAGATCGGAAGGCGCGGTGTTCTTT
medium-sized	TRBV6-5	TRBJ2-2	TRBD2	CASSRGGEELFF	TGTGCCAGCAGTCGGGGGGGGGAGGAGCTGTTTTTT
few	TRBV20-1	TRBJ2-5	TRBD2	CSATPLADGYQETQYF	TGCAGTGCTACCCCCCTAGCGGATGGGTACCAAGAGACCCAGTACTTC
medium-sized	TRBV12-3/TRBV12-4	TRBJ2-1	TRBD2	CASSLQLAGVPFF	TGTGCCAGCAGTTTACAACTAGCGGGAGTGCCGTTCTTC
NA	TRBV10-3	TRBJ1-2	TRBD1	CAISDSADRGNYGYTF	TGTGCCATCAGTGATTCGGCCGACAGGGGGAACTATGGCTACACCTTC
few	TRBV19	TRBJ1-5	NA	CASMGTGGQPQHF	TGTGCCAGTATGGGAACAGGAGGACAGCCCCAGCATTTT
NA	TRBV4-1	TRBJ2-6	NA	CASSHTLTGANVLTF	TGCGCCAGCAGCCACACCCTCACTGGGGCCAACGTCCTGACTTTC
few	TRBV19	TRBJ1-1	NA	CASSKLQNTEAFF	TGTGCCAGTAGTAAACTGCAGAACACTGAAGCTTTCTTT
few	TRBV27	TRBJ1-5	NA	CASSLTYSNQPQHF	TGTGCCAGCAGTTTGACATATAGCAATCAGCCCCAGCATTTT
few	TRBV6-5	TRBJ1-5	TRBD1	CASSSEQGANQPQHF	TGTGCCAGCAGTTCTGAACAGGGGGCAAATCAGCCCCAGCATTTT
NA	TRBV6-1	TRBJ2-5	NA	CASSLEEETQYF	TGTGCCAGCAGTTTGGAAGAGGAGACCCAGTACTTC
NA	TRBV7-9	TRBJ1-4	NA	CASSLLVGTNEKLFF	TGTGCCAGCAGCTTACTTGTCGGAACTAATGAAAAACTGTTTTTT
NA	TRBV24-1	TRBJ2-7	TRBD1	CATSDSRQGRNEQYF	TGTGCCACCAGTGATTCCAGACAGGGTCGGAACGAGCAGTACTTC
NA	TRBV19	TRBJ2-6	TRBD1	CASSINSQGFSSGANVLTF	TGTGCCAGTAGTATAAATTCACAGGGGTTTAGCTCTGGGGCCAACGTCCTGACTTTC
large	TRBV18	TRBJ2-1	NA	CASSFGPDSLSYNEQFF	TGTGCCAGCTCCTTCGGGCCGGACAGCCTTTCCTACAATGAGCAGTTCTTC
NA	TRBV6-5	TRBJ2-3	NA	CASSYSKGSHIGTPQYF	TGTGCCAGCAGTTACTCGAAGGGTTCGCATATTGGGACTCCGCAGTATTTT
NA	TRBV10-3	TRBJ2-5	NA	CAISEGMETQYF	TGTGCCATCAGTGAGGGCATGGAGACCCAGTACTTC
NA	TRBV5-4	TRBJ2-3	NA	CASSFVLGGIERTDTQYF	TGTGCCAGCAGCTTTGTTTTAGGTGGGATAGAGCGCACAGATACGCAGTATTTT
few	TRBV11-2	TRBJ1-2	NA	CASSSTQGSYGYTF	TGTGCCAGCAGCTCGACACAGGGTTCCTATGGCTACACCTTC
NA	TRBV7-9	TRBJ1-5	TRBD1	CASSATGIGNQPQHF	TGTGCCAGCAGCGCGACAGGGATAGGCAATCAGCCCCAGCATTTT
few	TRBV27	TRBJ2-1	NA	CASSFHSETGPGNEQFF	TGTGCCAGCAGTTTCCATTCAGAAACTGGGCCTGGCAATGAGCAGTTCTTC
NA	TRBV18	TRBJ2-2	TRBD1	CASSLGQGPDTGELFF	TGTGCCAGCTCCCTAGGACAGGGTCCCGACACCGGGGAGCTGTTTTTT
medium-sized	TRBV11-1	TRBJ2-1	NA	CASSLVSSLVNNEQFF	TGTGCCAGCAGCTTAGTAAGCAGCCTCGTGAACAATGAGCAGTTCTTC
NA	TRBV9	TRBJ1-1	NA	CASGKGHLSSGVEAFF	TGTGCCAGCGGGAAGGGACACCTCTCATCGGGGGTTGAAGCTTTCTTT
few	TRBV19	TRBJ2-3	TRBD2	CASSPAGPEDTQYF	TGTGCCAGTAGTCCAGCGGGACCCGAGGATACGCAGTATTTT
NA	TRBV12-3/TRBV12-4	TRBJ1-2	NA	CASSLKASSYGYTF	TGTGCCAGCAGTTTAAAAGCTTCCTCCTATGGCTACACCTTC
medium-sized	TRBV19	TRBJ2-2	TRBD2	CASSGLAANTGELFF	TGTGCCAGTAGTGGACTAGCGGCGAACACCGGGGAGCTGTTTTTT
NA	TRBV5-1	TRBJ2-5	TRBD1	CASSFRQGWGETQYF	TGCGCCAGCAGCTTTCGACAGGGATGGGGAGAGACCCAGTACTTC
medium-sized	TRBV6-1	TRBJ2-3	NA	CATLGLSTDTQYF	TGTGCCACCCTAGGCCTAAGCACAGATACGCAGTATTTT
NA	TRBV29-1	TRBJ1-1	NA	CSATGSRPESEAFF	TGCAGCGCCACCGGGTCACGGCCGGAGAGTGAAGCTTTCTTT
NA	TRBV19	TRBJ2-3	NA	CASSGGGGTDTQYF	TGTGCCAGTAGTGGGGGAGGAGGCACAGATACGCAGTATTTT
large	TRBV29-1	TRBJ2-3	NA	CSVKAPAGSSTDTQYF	TGCAGCGTCAAGGCCCCTGCGGGGTCTAGCACAGATACGCAGTATTTT
large	TRBV29-1	TRBJ2-5	TRBD1	CSGGTGQETQYF	TGCAGCGGAGGGACAGGGCAAGAGACCCAGTACTTC
few	TRBV24-1	TRBJ2-5	NA	CATSDRYRVETQYF	TGTGCCACCAGTGATAGATACAGGGTTGAGACCCAGTACTTC
few	TRBV27	TRBJ2-4	NA	CASSLKMEGMVAKNIQYF	TGTGCCAGCAGTTTAAAAATGGAGGGGATGGTGGCCAAAAACATTCAGTACTTC
NA	TRBV19	TRBJ1-6	NA	CASRENPDSPLHF	TGTGCCAGTAGGGAGAATCCTGATTCACCCCTCCACTTT
medium-sized	TRBV5-6	TRBJ1-2	NA	CASSLWSLLADYTF	TGTGCCAGCAGCTTGTGGTCCCTCCTCGCGGACTACACCTTC
medium-sized	TRBV12-3/TRBV12-4	TRBJ2-2	NA	CASSWTVGVGELFF	TGTGCCAGCAGCTGGACAGTGGGGGTCGGGGAGCTGTTTTTT
NA	TRBV18	TRBJ2-3	TRBD2	CASSPMWRGTTDTQYF	TGTGCCAGCTCACCAATGTGGCGGGGGACTACAGATACGCAGTATTTT
once	TRBV27	TRBJ1-4	NA	CVSTQTGVNEKLFF	TGTGTTAGCACCCAGACAGGAGTTAATGAAAAACTGTTTTTT